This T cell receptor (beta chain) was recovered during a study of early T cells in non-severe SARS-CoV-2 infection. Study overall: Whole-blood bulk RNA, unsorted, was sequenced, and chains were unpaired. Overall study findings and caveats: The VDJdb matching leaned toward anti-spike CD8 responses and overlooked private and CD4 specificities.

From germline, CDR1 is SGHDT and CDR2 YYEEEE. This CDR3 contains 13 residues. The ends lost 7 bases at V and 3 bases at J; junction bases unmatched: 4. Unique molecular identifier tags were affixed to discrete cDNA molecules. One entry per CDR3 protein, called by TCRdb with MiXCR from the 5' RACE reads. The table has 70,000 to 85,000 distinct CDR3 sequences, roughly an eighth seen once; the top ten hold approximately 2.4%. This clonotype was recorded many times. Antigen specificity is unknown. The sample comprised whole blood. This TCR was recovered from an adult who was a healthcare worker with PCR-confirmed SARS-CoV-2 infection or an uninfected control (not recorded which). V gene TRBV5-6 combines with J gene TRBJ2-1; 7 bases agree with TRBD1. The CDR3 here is CASVQGIYNEQFF. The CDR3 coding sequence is TGTGCCAGCGTACAGGGGATCTACAATGAGCAGTTCTTC.